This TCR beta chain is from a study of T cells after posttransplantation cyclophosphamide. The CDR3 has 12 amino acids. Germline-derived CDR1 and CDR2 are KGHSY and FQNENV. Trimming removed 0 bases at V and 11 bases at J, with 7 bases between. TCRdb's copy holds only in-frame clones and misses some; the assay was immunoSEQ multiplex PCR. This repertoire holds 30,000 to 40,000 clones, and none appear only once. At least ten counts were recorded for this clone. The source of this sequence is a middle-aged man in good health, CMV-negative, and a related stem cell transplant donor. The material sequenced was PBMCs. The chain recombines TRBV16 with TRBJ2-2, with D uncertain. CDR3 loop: CASSQSRIELFF. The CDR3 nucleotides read TGTGCCAGCAGCCAATCCAGGATAGAGCTGTTTTTT.